These T cell receptor beta chains were read from a single sample in a study of blood T cell repertoires in COVID-19. Sequencing was performed with immunoSEQ multiplex PCR; in TCRdb, only in-frame clones are kept and a portion is missing. The sample holds about 66,000 clones, around 84% seen once. The sample consisted of peripheral blood. The receptors shown here come from a middle-aged man with active COVID-19. Both conserved end residues are trimmed from each CDR3. A D gene is named only where the DNA matches it firmly. Clone size is not always given. Where it is, it says once, few, many or a class for expanded clones.

CDR3: ASGQGAYTEAF
J: TRBJ1-1
V: TRBV19
D: TRBD1
size: NA

CDR3: ATSSRGISNQPQH
J: TRBJ1-5
V: TRBV15
D: NA
size: NA

CDR3: ASSVRQGGMNTEAF
J: TRBJ1-1
V: TRBV5-1
D: TRBD1
size: NA

CDR3: ASSWTANTEAF
J: TRBJ1-1
V: TRBV6-2/TRBV6-3
D: NA
size: NA

CDR3: ASSEPRVRGNTEAF
J: TRBJ1-1
V: TRBV2
D: NA
size: NA

CDR3: ASSLGLFSGLAGATDTQY
J: TRBJ2-3
V: TRBV7-8
D: TRBD2
size: few

CDR3: ASSGGRNAQETQY
J: TRBJ2-5
V: TRBV5-1
D: NA
size: NA

CDR3: ASSSMTGVYGANVLT
J: TRBJ2-6
V: TRBV27
D: TRBD1
size: NA

CDR3: ASSEGLGYNEQF
J: TRBJ2-1
V: TRBV5-1
D: TRBD2
size: NA

CDR3: ASSIEPGGTYNSPLH
J: TRBJ1-6
V: TRBV19
D: TRBD1
size: once

CDR3: ASSSWTSGCTDTQY
J: TRBJ2-3
V: TRBV12-1
D: NA
size: NA

CDR3: ASSSPGLRTTGELF
J: TRBJ2-2
V: TRBV5-1
D: NA
size: few

CDR3: SGVANTEAF
J: TRBJ1-1
V: TRBV29-1
D: NA
size: NA

CDR3: ASQRRGQLQPQH
J: TRBJ1-5
V: TRBV19
D: TRBD1
size: NA

CDR3: ASSVDHTLVGGYT
J: TRBJ1-2
V: TRBV9
D: NA
size: NA

CDR3: ASSYGLAGGGEQF
J: TRBJ2-1
V: TRBV6-5
D: TRBD2
size: NA

CDR3: ASSSLGRSYGYT
J: TRBJ1-2
V: TRBV7-2
D: NA
size: NA

CDR3: ASSLGGTSGADTQY
J: TRBJ2-3
V: TRBV5-1
D: TRBD2
size: NA

CDR3: ASSQAWAGGPGNEQF
J: TRBJ2-1
V: TRBV3-1/TRBV3-2
D: TRBD2
size: once

CDR3: ASSPSGGSSGNTIY
J: TRBJ1-3
V: TRBV18
D: NA
size: NA

CDR3: ASTGGSHLNTEAF
J: TRBJ1-1
V: TRBV11-2
D: NA
size: NA

CDR3: ASSEGVYSQPQH
J: TRBJ1-5
V: TRBV2
D: NA
size: NA

CDR3: ASSSTGGNTIY
J: TRBJ1-3
V: TRBV3-1/TRBV3-2
D: NA
size: once

CDR3: ASSQGQGGFNEQF
J: TRBJ2-1
V: TRBV5-5
D: TRBD1
size: NA

CDR3: ASSLTGSGANVLT
J: TRBJ2-6
V: TRBV5-1
D: NA
size: NA

CDR3: ASSPKRSGLAGGLYNEQF
J: TRBJ2-1
V: TRBV19
D: TRBD2
size: NA

CDR3: ASKSGGADSYNEQF
J: TRBJ2-1
V: TRBV5-4
D: TRBD2
size: NA

CDR3: ASSDRGETQY
J: TRBJ2-5
V: TRBV2
D: NA
size: NA

CDR3: ASSLGGMNTEAF
J: TRBJ1-1
V: TRBV5-1
D: NA
size: NA

CDR3: ASSLLAGGLLPYEQY
J: TRBJ2-7
V: TRBV7-2
D: TRBD2
size: NA

CDR3: ASSQDHTAMVNTGELF
J: TRBJ2-2
V: TRBV14
D: NA
size: NA